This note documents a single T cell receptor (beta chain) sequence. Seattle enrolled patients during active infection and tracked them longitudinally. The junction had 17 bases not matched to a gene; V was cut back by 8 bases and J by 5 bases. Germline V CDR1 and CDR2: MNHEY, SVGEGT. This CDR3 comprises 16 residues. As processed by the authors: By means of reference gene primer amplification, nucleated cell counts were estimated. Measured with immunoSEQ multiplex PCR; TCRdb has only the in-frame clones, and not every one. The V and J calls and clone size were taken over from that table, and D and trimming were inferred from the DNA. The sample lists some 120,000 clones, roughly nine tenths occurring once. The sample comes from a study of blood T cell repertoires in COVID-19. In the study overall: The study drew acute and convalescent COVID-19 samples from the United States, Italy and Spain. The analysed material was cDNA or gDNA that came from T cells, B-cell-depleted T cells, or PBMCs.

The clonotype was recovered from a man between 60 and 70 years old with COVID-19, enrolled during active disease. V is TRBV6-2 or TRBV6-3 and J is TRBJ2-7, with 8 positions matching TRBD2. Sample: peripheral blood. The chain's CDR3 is CASRQTAGTRVHEQYF. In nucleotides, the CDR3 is TGTGCCAGCCGCCAGACCGCCGGGACTAGGGTCCACGAGCAGTACTTC.